The source of this TCR beta chain is a study of vaccination effects on CD4 cells after COVID-19 (dated by TCRdb to between 2021 and 2023). For context, the study as a whole: Each participant received two doses of an mRNA SARS-CoV-2 vaccine, either BNT162b2 or mRNA-1273. Pre-vaccine samples were collected from two convalescent patients 16 days and one week before the first dose, corresponding to 142 and 148 days after COVID-19 diagnosis. SARS-CoV-2 spike-specific CD4+ TCR repertoires were compared before and after mRNA vaccination in COVID-19 convalescent patients and in infection-naive vaccine recipients. A total of more than 8 COVID-19 convalescent patients and a handful of SARS-CoV-2-naive healthy vaccine recipients were included in the full study. In the study, cultures from other donors were sequenced using the Oncomine TCR Beta short-read assay on an Illumina iSeq 100. General conclusions and limits of the study: Marked clonal contraction was observed in both infection-induced and vaccine-induced clones at late post-vaccination timepoints, consistent with waning T cell responses. In convalescent patients, the post-vaccine spike-reactive repertoire consisted mainly of new vaccine-induced clones, largely distinct from infection-induced clones. Only a small number of convalescent patients were included, and no early post-infection timepoints were available, which limited the study.

Library preparation used the immunoSEQ multiplex PCR assay. DNA from the cultured, isolated CD4+ T cells was subjected to TCR beta CDR3 sequencing. The source study handled its data this way. Non-productive TCR sequences were removed and reads were trimmed to the CDR3 region, keeping CDR3s of at least 7 amino acids. Antigen-specific clonotypes were identified with the MANAFEST web app by comparing expansion in peptide wells against reference cultures. For clones to be considered positive, expansion at FDR<0.05 versus reference and all other wells, an odds ratio above 5, and a frequency above 0.1% in two replicate wells were required. Clonotypes significantly expanded in SARS-CoV-2 spike wells and in at least one common cold coronavirus spike condition were defined as cross-reactive. Levenshtein distance calculated with the stringdist R package was used to assess CDR3 similarity, and unrooted trees were constructed with ape in R 3.6.1. TCRdb holds this immuneACCESS table with in-frame rearrangements only. Some clones are missing; in checked studies, unresolved V genes explain under half, and the rest has no known cause. The D gene and trimming were derived from the DNA, and the V and J assignments and clone size from that table. Counted in this sample were 20,000 to 30,000 clones; approximately 80% of them appeared once. Roughly 19% of the sample lies in the top ten.

Turning to this clone: Its target antigen remains unknown. No base-level quality is on record; no much larger clone is a single base apart.

In the ViraFEST assay, PBMC were stimulated with viral peptide pools, and TCR sequencing was then used to find antigen-specific CD4+ T cell clonotypes based on their expansion. After less than 13 days of culture, CD4+ T cells were isolated with the EasySep CD4+ T cell isolation kit. Convalescent patients had PCR-confirmed SARS-CoV-2 infection between March and December 2020, before Alpha, Beta and Delta variants emerged in the United States. A few million PBMC per well were cultured in IMDM with roughly 5% human AB serum, 8 to 10 IU/ml IL-2 and gentamicin, plus 10 ug/ml peptides. Half of the culture medium was replaced with fresh IL-2-containing medium on days 3 and 7. Unless otherwise noted, each peptide stimulation condition was cultured in triplicate wells. PBMC were separated from whole blood using Ficoll-Paque Plus gradient centrifugation and were then either cryopreserved at -140C or used fresh. The overlapping peptide pools covered the spike proteins of SARS-CoV-2 and of the common cold coronaviruses HCoV-NL63, HCoV-OC43 and HCoV-229E. The QIAamp micro DNA kit was used to extract genomic DNA from the cultured CD4+ T cells.

The junction carries 11 bases between V and J, which are trimmed by 0 bases and 5 bases respectively. Inclusive of the bounding cysteine and phenylalanine, the CDR3 is 15 residues long. The DNA shown is the 45-base CDR3, in frame from base 1. The germline V gene provides CDR1 SGHTS and CDR2 YDEGEE. The chain is made from TRBV5-8 and TRBJ1-4, with no D gene named confidently. Here the sequenced sample was CD4+ T cells from PBMCs cultured with HCoV-NL63 spike peptides, taken before COVID-19 vaccination. The sample's cell subset or site label, in plain terms: HCoV-NL63 spike overlapping peptide pool stimulation. The receptor was derived from a human donor who had a prior SARS-CoV-2 infection. CDR3 protein: CASSLGVRHNEKLFF. The DNA is as follows: TGTGCCAGCAGCTTGGGGGTCAGACACAATGAAAAACTGTTTTTT.